This paragraph reports one TCR beta chain. No antigen is known for it. This CDR3 is 13 amino acids long. In germline, CDR1 is MDHEN, CDR2 SYDVKM. V was trimmed by 11 bases and J by 3 bases, leaving 14 bases between them. The repertoire was sequenced with immunoSEQ multiplex PCR; TCRdb's copy has only in-frame clones and lacks some. The sample records 210,000 or so clones, 93% being singletons. This sample was taken from a study of T cell responses to AZD1222 COVID-19 vaccine. Study-wide findings and caveats: Following two doses of AZD1222, Spike-specific TCR breadth and depth rose. CD4 TCRs covered the whole spike, strongest at regions 160-218 and 743-854.

The sequence derives from an adult in good health. This chain uses TRBV28 with TRBJ1-5; D might be TRBD1 (5 bases). Sequenced material: peripheral blood, taken on day 0 of MenACWY control vaccination. The CDR3 coding sequence is TGTGCCGCACGGCAGGGAAACAATCAGCCCCAGCATTTT. It codes for CAARQGNNQPQHF. Looking up the rest from reference TRBV28 and TRBJ1-5 gives the full variable domain: DVKVTQSSRYLVKRTGEKVFLECVQDMDHENMFWYRQDPGLGLRLIYFSYDVKMKEKGDIPEGYSVSREKKERFSLILESASTNQTSMYLCAARQGNNQPQHFGDGTRLSIL.